The clone carrying this TCR beta chain was detected ten times or more. Its antigen is not identified. These data originate in a study of neurological immune-mediated disorders. TCRdb independently ran MiXCR on the 5' RACE reads; one entry per CDR3 protein. Among fewer than 40,000 distinct CDR3 sequences listed, about 4.8% were seen once. The study built unsorted libraries from 2 million PBMCs kept at -80 C. With V trimmed by 3 bases and J by 5 bases, 15 bases remained unmatched. From germline, CDR1 is SGHTA and CDR2 FQGNSA. The CDR3 extends over 19 amino acids. The study, taken as a whole, reports: Falling below healthy controls, multiple sclerosis showed the least TCR clonal expansion, while HTLV-1-associated myelopathy showed the most. Subjects shared no identical expanded-clone CDR3 amino acid sequences, suggesting private TCR-beta repertoires in all groups.

The TCR was taken from a man between 18 and 35 years old in good health. Sample: PBMCs. The gene calls are TRBV7-2 and TRBJ2-5; 13 bases line up with TRBD2. CDR3 protein: CASSFRPLAGGRQDETQYF. Here the CDR3 DNA reads TGTGCCAGCAGCTTTCGGCCACTAGCGGGGGGGCGGCAGGATGAGACCCAGTACTTC.